This T cell receptor (beta chain) originates from a study of T cells after yellow fever vaccination. Germline assignment: CDR1 GTSNPN and CDR2 SVGIG (reference sequence). The CDR3 has 12 amino acids. V was cut by 4 bases and J by 0 bases, with 3 bases left in between. This clonotype was detected ten times or more. Its antigen is unidentified. In making TCR cDNA, 5'RACE template switching added a universal primer site and UMIs to it. From the 5' RACE reads, TCRdb called clonotypes with MiXCR, one entry per CDR3 protein. The sample includes a few hundred thousand distinct CDR3 sequences, 3.6% of them seen just once. General study points: FACS-sorted repertoires could harbor abundant contaminating bulk-population clonotypes.

The chain joins TRBV30 to TRBJ2-2; D unclear. The sample was PBMCs, taken 15 days after the yellow fever booster vaccination. This receptor was identified in a man between 18 and 35 years old who received the YFV17D yellow fever vaccine. The CDR3: CAWTPNTGELFF. DNA for the CDR3: TGTGCCTGGACGCCGAACACCGGGGAGCTGTTTTTT.